The clone carrying this TCR beta chain was observed many times. Its matching antigen is unknown. Purified naive CD4+ T cells were depleted of CD25+ Tregs. Constant-region reverse primers amplified full-length variable regions, followed by semi-nested Nested Universal Primer A PCR. TCRdb reprocessed the 5' RACE reads with MiXCR, giving one entry per CDR3 protein. The sample consists of 40,000 to 65,000 distinct CDR3 sequences, approximately 23% of them appearing once. Notes on the study in general: Tumor Treg TCRs overlapped most with tumor naive CD4+ cells. The larger-cohort validation was restricted to a single TCR beta V-J rearrangement rather than whole repertoires.

Input material: tumor-infiltrating naive CD4+ T cells sorted from the breast tumor. Specified subset: naive CD4+ T cells, CD4+CD45RA+CD25-. The sequence came from a female donor with breast cancer.

The DNA for the CDR3 is TGTGCCAGCAGCTCAGGACAGAACACCGGGGAGCTGTTTTTT. Translating gives CASSSGQNTGELFF. V usage is TRBV7-3 and J usage is TRBJ2-2, with TRBD1 as a possible D gene (5 bases). The CDR3 has 14 residues. Germline values: CDR1 SGHTA, CDR2 FQGTGA. V lost 4 bases, J lost 1 base, and 7 bases lay in between.